These 19 T cell receptor beta chains came from one sample sequenced in a study of blood T cell repertoires in COVID-19. Clones were read by immunoSEQ multiplex PCR, and TCRdb kept only the in-frame ones, dropping some. The sample lists 39,000 or so clones, 81% occurring once. Sequenced sample: peripheral blood. These receptors all come from a man aged 35-49 years with active or convalescent COVID-19.

The V call is TRBV25-1, the J call TRBJ1-2; 8 bases line up with TRBD1. In germline, CDR1 is MGHDK, CDR2 SYGVNS. CDR3 length equals 13 residues. V gave up 8 bases and J gave up 7 bases; unmatched junction bases: 9. Here the CDR3 reads CASWGAGGFGYTF. In DNA form, the CDR3 reads TGTGCCAGCTGGGGCGCAGGGGGCTTTGGCTACACCTTC.

The J gene is TRBJ2-3, the V gene TRBV7-2, with TRBD2 matching over 8 bases. This CDR3 region has 17 residues. Germline V lookup: CDR1 SGHTA, CDR2 FQGNSA. V shed 1 base and J 0 bases; nucleotides not matched to a gene: 6. In DNA, the CDR3 is TGTGCCAGCAGCTTAGGACGACTAGCGACTAGCACAGATACGCAGTATTTT. Translation gives CASSLGRLATSTDTQYF. Together with reference TRBV7-2 and TRBJ2-3, the CDR3 gives the full variable domain: GAGVSQSPSNKVTEKGKDVELRCDPISGHTALYWYRQSLGQGLEFLIYFQGNSAPDKSGLPSDRFSAERTGGSVSTLTIQRTQQEDSAVYLCASSLGRLATSTDTQYFGPGTRLTVL.

The chain joins TRBV30 to TRBJ1-2; D possibly corresponds to TRBD1 (6 bases). There are 18 residues in the CDR3. Trimming removed 4 bases from V and 4 bases from J, with 28 bases in between. The germline CDR1 and CDR2 sequences are GTSNPN and SVGIG (reference sequence). This CDR3 is CAWMLRGMSPPPSYGYTF. DNA of the CDR3: TGTGCCTGGATGCTGAGGGGGATGTCCCCTCCTCCGTCCTATGGCTACACCTTC.

The table lists this clone with a few counts. At one end, the junction sequence differs from germline, possibly due to a read error. The CDR3 DNA reads as TGCAGCGTTAAAACAGGGGAAATCTCCCACGAGCAGTACTTC. Encoded protein: CSVKTGEISHEQYF. The chain joins TRBV29-1 to TRBJ2-7; 7 bases line up with TRBD1. The CDR3 is 14 amino acids. Germline values: CDR1 SQVTM, CDR2 ANQGSEA.

This chain links TRBV11-2 with TRBJ2-7, with 9 bases identical to TRBD2. The CDR3 is made up of 15 amino acids. CDR1 is SGHAT, CDR2 FQNNGV, per germline. Germline trimming cut 3 bases from V and 3 bases from J; bases unmatched to any gene: 6. CDR3 nucleotides: TGTGCCAGCAGCTTGCTAGCGGGGCCAGGCTACGAGCAGTACTTC. Protein sequence: CASSLLAGPGYEQYF. Looking up the rest from reference TRBV11-2 and TRBJ2-7 gives the full variable domain: EAGVAQSPRYKIIEKRQSVAFWCNPISGHATLYWYQQILGQGPKLLIQFQNNGVVDDSQLPKDRFSAERLKGVDSTLKIQPAKLEDSAVYLCASSLLAGPGYEQYFGPGTRLTVT.

The chain carries TRBV6-5 and TRBJ2-1, with D maybe TRBD1 (6 bases). The length of the CDR3 is 15 residues. The V end was cut by 5 bases, the J end by 8 bases, with 19 bases between. CDR1 is MNHEY, CDR2 SVGAGI, per germline. In nucleotides, the CDR3 is TGTGCCAGCAGTACTCCCGGGACACTACTCCATGAGCAGTTCTTC. It specifies CASSTPGTLLHEQFF.

V gene TRBV24-1 combines with J gene TRBJ2-6; TRBD1 matches 8 bases. J was trimmed by 0 bases and V by 3 bases; bases with no gene match: 6. The CDR3 consists of 18 residues. Germline CDR1 KGHDR, CDR2 SFDVKD. The CDR3 is CATSDPPGQDSGANVLTF. Here the CDR3 DNA reads TGTGCCACCAGTGATCCCCCGGGACAGGACTCTGGGGCCAACGTCCTGACTTTC.

V gene TRBV6-1 combines with J gene TRBJ1-2; maybe TRBD1 (5 bases). V was pared by 3 bases and J by 4 bases, with 12 bases between. Germline CDR1 is MNHNS and CDR2 is SASEGT. The CDR3 has 14 amino acids. CDR3 region: CASSDGSGVYGYTF. The CDR3 DNA follows: TGTGCCAGCAGTGACGGCTCGGGGGTCTATGGCTACACCTTC.

This clone has a handful of counts. The CDR3 is CASTSGGHTGELFF. DNA of the CDR3: TGTGCCAGCACTTCGGGGGGGCACACCGGGGAGCTGTTTTTT. This chain joins TRBV6-5 and TRBJ2-2, with 8 bases that match TRBD2. V was pared by 7 bases and J by 3 bases, with 4 bases of the junction left unmatched. Germline values: CDR1 MNHEY, CDR2 SVGAGI. The CDR3 consists of 14 residues.

The chain couples TRBV6-5 to TRBJ1-1, with a possible D match to TRBD1 (5 bases). Germline V gene data show CDR1 as MNHEY and CDR2 as SVGAGI. The CDR3 is 12 residues long. V was clipped by 8 bases and J by 5 bases, with 12 bases between them. In DNA, the CDR3 is TGTGCCAGCTGCGGCGGGGGAACTGAAGCTTTCTTT. It yields the protein CASCGGGTEAFF.

This clone came up once. The rearrangement links TRBV5-4 to TRBJ2-2; possibly TRBD1 for D (5 bases). Germline-derived CDR1 and CDR2 are SGHNT and YYREEE (reference sequence). The V and J ends lost 6 bases and 1 base respectively, with 7 bases between them. The CDR3 length is 13 residues. CDR3 amino acids: CASKGQNTGELFF. CDR3 nucleotides: TGTGCCAGCAAAGGACAGAACACCGGGGAGCTGTTTTTT.

This clone was seen a few times. The V and J genes are TRBV6-5 and TRBJ1-4, with 7 bases aligning to TRBD1. CDR1 MNHEY and CDR2 SVGAGI come from the germline V gene. The CDR3 totals 15 residues. Trimming took 5 bases from V and 7 from J; bases not matched to a gene: 10. CDR3 DNA sequence: TGTGCCAGCAGTAAAATAGGGGGCATGGGTGAAAAACTGTTTTTT. This translates into CASSKIGGMGEKLFF.

This sequence joins TRBV7-8 and TRBJ1-5; D not resolved. The CDR3 has 14 amino acids. V lost 0 bases to trimming and J lost 9 bases, with 12 bases between them. Per germline, CDR1 SGHVS and CDR2 FQNEAQ. The CDR3 sequence is CASSLAAPLRPQHF. As DNA, the CDR3 is TGTGCCAGCAGCTTAGCAGCCCCCCTGAGGCCCCAGCATTTT.

This chain joins TRBV21-1 and TRBJ2-2; the D call in the table, TRBD2, was not verified against the DNA. TRBV21-1 is a known pseudogene. The CDR3 is made up of 16 amino acids. The CDR3 DNA reads TGTGCCAGCAGCAAAGGGAGCGGGGGAAGCACCGGGGAGCTGTTTTTT. Translated, it gives CASSKGSGGSTGELFF.

The CDR3 region has the DNA TGTGCCAGCAGTTTAACGCAGTTTTATCAGCCCCAGCATTTT. This sequence encodes CASSLTQFYQPQHF. The V call is TRBV28, the J call TRBJ1-5; D remains unclear. The CDR3 runs 14 residues. V lost 2 bases to trimming and J lost 5 bases, with 10 bases between them. Per germline, CDR1 MDHEN and CDR2 SYDVKM.

This clone was recorded only once. This sequence joins TRBV6-2 or TRBV6-3 and TRBJ1-5, with 7 bases fitting TRBD1. Trimming at V came to 4 bases and at J to 2 bases, leaving 8 bases not matched to a gene. The CDR3 runs to 16 residues. Germline V lookup: CDR1 MNHEY, CDR2 SVGEGT. The CDR3 DNA is TGTGCCAGCAGTTCCCGTAAGGGGGCGGGCAATCAGCCCCAGCATTTT. Protein sequence: CASSSRKGAGNQPQHF.

This chain connects TRBV24-1 to TRBJ2-2; 11 bases are shared with TRBD1. Unmatched junction bases numbered 5, after V lost 4 bases and J lost 5 bases. Germline lookup yields CDR1 KGHDR and CDR2 SFDVKD. The CDR3 consists of 16 residues. CDR3 coding DNA: TGTGCCACCAGTGACCCGGGACAGGGGGGGACCGGGGAGCTGTTTTTT. Its protein is CATSDPGQGGTGELFF.

The chain is built from TRBV11-3 and TRBJ1-1, with D tentatively TRBD1 (5 bases). CDR3 size: 14 residues. Germline V gene sequence: CDR1 SGHNT, CDR2 YENEEA. V was shortened by 5 bases and J by 1 base, with 11 bases between the two germline ends. The DNA of the CDR3 is TGTGCCAGCAGCCCCACCGGGGGGAACACTGAAGCTTTCTTT. The encoded protein is CASSPTGGNTEAFF.

The CDR3 sequence is CASSEIDRATEKLFF. CDR3 sequence (DNA): TGTGCCAGCAGTGAAATTGACAGGGCGACTGAAAAACTGTTTTTT. This sequence joins TRBV25-1 and TRBJ1-4, with 7 nucleotides matching TRBD1. V shed 2 bases, J shed 7 bases, and the junction held 7 bases outside the gene matches. Looked up from germline, CDR1 is MGHDK and CDR2 is SYGVNS. This CDR3 has 15 residues.